This entry concerns a single T cell receptor beta chain. The CDR3 is made up of 16 amino acids. With V trimmed by 1 base and J by 2 bases, 3 bases remained unmatched. CDR1 and CDR2 (germline): LGHNA, YSLEER. The data were obtained in a study of OX40 agonist ivuxolimab in advanced cancers. The overall study: The dose-escalation cohort was approximately 85% male, with a mean age of around 60 years, ranging about 20 to 85.

TCRdb's table, derived via immunoSEQ multiplex PCR, lists solely in-frame clones and lacks some. This sample has around 30,000 clones; approximately 91% occur once, and the top ten carry approximately 4%. The specimen was CD4+ or CD8+ T cells sorted from blood, collected in a trial of the OX40 agonist ivuxolimab. The V gene is TRBV4-3, the J gene TRBJ2-3; 10 nucleotides match TRBD1. The sequence derives from an adult with an advanced solid tumor such as melanoma, head and neck, liver or kidney cancer. CDR3 in amino acids: CASSQGTGGHTDTQYF. The CDR3 DNA reads as TGCGCCAGCAGCCAAGGGACAGGGGGGCACACAGATACGCAGTATTTT.